This T cell receptor (beta chain) was documented in a study of blood T cell repertoires in COVID-19. Patients at the Seattle site were enrolled during active infection and followed longitudinally. The repertoire was sequenced with immunoSEQ multiplex PCR; TCRdb's copy has only in-frame clones and lacks some. The sample includes about 60,000 clones, about 80% of them seen just once. J lost 7 bases, V lost 5 bases, and 8 bases had no gene match. From germline, CDR1 is SEHNR and CDR2 FQNEAQ (reference sequence). CDR3 length: 15 amino acids. The source is a man aged 50-60 years with COVID-19, enrolled during active disease. Sequencing was carried out using peripheral blood. V gene TRBV7-9 combines with J gene TRBJ1-6, with TRBD1 matching over 7 bases. The CDR3 sequence is CASSMGQNINSPLHF. CDR3 in DNA: TGTGCCAGCAGCATGGGACAGAATATAAATTCACCCCTCCACTTT.